The 17 T cell receptor beta chains below come from one sample, sequenced in a study of technical replicates of blood from a few donors. The protocol was immunoSEQ multiplex PCR, while the TCRdb copy is restricted to in-frame clones and leaves out a portion. Among roughly 79,000 clones, roughly 93% were seen once, and the ten largest hold over 0.4%. Sequencing used T cells isolated from PBMCs. These TCRs come from a human donor in good health.

The CDR3 bases are TGTGCCATCAGTGAGTCAAATACAGGGAGGGCCGAAGCTTTCTTT. Translating it yields CAISESNTGRAEAFF. This chain uses TRBV10-3 with TRBJ1-1; D is possibly TRBD1 (6 bases). The ends were cut back, 0 bases at V and 8 bases at J, with 16 bases in the middle. This CDR3 comprises 15 residues. Germline CDR1 is ENHRY and CDR2 is SYGVKD.

The sample holds one count of this clone. This chain joins TRBV9 and TRBJ1-5, with 7 bases lining up with TRBD1. Trimming at V came to 0 bases and at J to 1 base, leaving 4 bases not matched to a gene. From germline, CDR1 is SGDLS and CDR2 YYNGEE. The CDR3 extends over 16 amino acids. The CDR3 is CASSVGTGESNQPQHF. In DNA form, the CDR3 reads TGTGCCAGCAGCGTAGGAACAGGGGAGAGCAATCAGCCCCAGCATTTT.

This chain uses TRBV27 with TRBJ1-4, with TRBD1 matching 11 bases. Germline CDR1 reads MNHEY; CDR2 reads SMNVEV (reference sequence). V shed 6 bases and J 8 bases; nucleotides not matched to a gene: 17. The length of the CDR3 is 18 residues. The CDR3 reads CASSPFLGQGVVKEKLFF. The CDR3 nucleotides are TGTGCCAGCAGCCCCTTCTTGGGACAGGGGGTAGTGAAGGAAAAACTGTTTTTT.

The rearrangement uses TRBV7-9 and TRBJ2-3; 7 bases match TRBD2. The CDR3 contains 16 residues. The J segment lost 5 bases and the V segment lost 6 bases, leaving 14 bases of the junction unmatched. The V gene's germline CDR1 is SEHNR and CDR2 FQNEAQ (reference sequence). The CDR3, as DNA: TGTGCCAGCAGTACCTCGATGGGAGGGCGTGAAGATACGCAGTATTTT. The encoded protein is CASSTSMGGREDTQYF. The variable domain in full, completed from reference TRBV7-9 and TRBJ2-3, reads DTGVSQNPRHKITKRGQNVTFRCDPISEHNRLYWYRQTLGQGPEFLTYFQNEAQLEKSRLLSDRFSAERPKGSFSTLEIQRTEQGDSAMYLCASSTSMGGREDTQYFGPGTRLTVL.

This clone was seen just once. V gene TRBV6-1 combines with J gene TRBJ1-4; D is possibly TRBD1 (6 bases). Germline CDR1 reads MNHNS; CDR2 reads SASEGT. V lost 3 bases and J 6 bases, leaving 14 bases between the germline ends. The CDR3 spans 15 residues. The CDR3 DNA is TGTGCCAGCAGTGATGCGGGGGGCCTCGATGAAAAACTGTTTTTT. Its protein product is CASSDAGGLDEKLFF.

V is TRBV7-9 and J is TRBJ2-3, with 7 bases aligning to TRBD2. There are 13 residues in the CDR3. V shed 1 base and J 6 bases; nucleotides not matched to a gene: 1. CDR1 SEHNR and CDR2 FQNEAQ come from the germline V gene (reference sequence). Here the CDR3 DNA reads TGTGCCAGCAGCTTAGTTAGCGGGGATACGCAGTATTTT. Amino acid sequence: CASSLVSGDTQYF.

The rearrangement uses TRBV11-2 and TRBJ2-7, with D perhaps matching TRBD1 (5 bases). From germline, CDR1 is SGHAT and CDR2 FQNNGV. This CDR3 comprises 15 residues. V lost 0 bases and J lost 3, with 12 bases in between. The DNA for the CDR3 is TGTGCCAGCAGCTTAGATGTAGCAGGACACTACGAGCAGTACTTC. Encoded protein: CASSLDVAGHYEQYF. Supplemented by reference TRBV11-2 and TRBJ2-7, the full variable domain reads EAGVAQSPRYKIIEKRQSVAFWCNPISGHATLYWYQQILGQGPKLLIQFQNNGVVDDSQLPKDRFSAERLKGVDSTLKIQPAKLEDSAVYLCASSLDVAGHYEQYFGPGTRLTVT.

The rearrangement uses TRBV10-3 and TRBJ2-3; D is undetermined. This CDR3 comprises 13 residues. V gave up 2 bases and J gave up 1 base, with 4 bases separating them. Looked up from germline, CDR1 is ENHRY and CDR2 is SYGVKD. CDR3 loop: CAISETGTDTQYF. CDR3 coding DNA: TGTGCCATCAGTGAGACAGGCACAGATACGCAGTATTTT.

This clone was counted a single time. V and J are TRBV5-4 and TRBJ2-2, with D hard to call. V lost 0 bases to trimming and J lost 4 bases, with 7 bases between them. The CDR3 totals 14 residues. CDR1 and CDR2 from the germline V gene are SGHNT and YYREEE (reference sequence). CDR3: CASSLVGRTGELFF. Written as DNA, the CDR3 is TGTGCCAGCAGCTTGGTTGGCCGCACCGGGGAGCTGTTTTTT.

The V gene is TRBV5-5, the J gene TRBJ1-2, with a weak D call TRBD1 (5 bases). Germline CDR1 is SGHKS and CDR2 is YYEKEE (reference sequence). CDR3 length equals 15 residues. The germline V and J ends were trimmed by 0 bases and 3 bases, with 12 bases remaining between them. The CDR3 DNA reads TGTGCCAGCAGCTTGGGGCCGGGGGAGGACTATGGCTACACCTTC. The encoded protein is CASSLGPGEDYGYTF.

This clone was observed a few times. V and J are TRBV5-1 and TRBJ2-1, with 13 bases identical to TRBD2. The length of the CDR3 is 15 residues. Germline V gene sequence: CDR1 SGHRS, CDR2 YFSETQ. Trimming removed 3 bases from V and 8 bases from J; junction bases left unmatched: 5. The CDR3 protein is CASSWTSGSIYEQFF. The CDR3 coding sequence is TGCGCCAGCAGCTGGACTAGCGGGAGTATCTATGAGCAGTTCTTC.

The chain employs TRBV7-3 and TRBJ1-2, with 7 bases matching TRBD1. CDR3 size: 13 residues. J lost 11 bases, V lost 2 bases, and 8 bases had no gene match. Per germline, CDR1 SGHTA and CDR2 FQGTGA. Written as DNA, the CDR3 is TGTGCCAGCAGCTTACCGGACAGGCCCATATACACCTTC. It encodes CASSLPDRPIYTF.

J is TRBJ1-2 and V is TRBV5-6; no reliable D call. V dropped 1 base and J dropped 6 bases, with 16 bases sitting between them. The germline V gene has CDR1 SGHDT and CDR2 YYEEEE. The CDR3 has 15 residues. CDR3 sequence (DNA): TGTGCCAGCAGCTTGAGGCTTCCAGGTGCTAATGGCTACACCTTC. This codes for CASSLRLPGANGYTF.

This clone was observed a single time. J is TRBJ1-1 and V is TRBV28; the D is unclear. The V end lost 2 bases, the J end lost 2 bases, and 9 bases lay between the germline ends. The V gene's germline CDR1 is MDHEN and CDR2 SYDVKM. The CDR3 totals 14 residues. The CDR3 region has the DNA TGTGCCAGCAGTTTACCCTTCTACAACACTGAAGCTTTCTTT. Translating it yields CASSLPFYNTEAFF. Drawing the rest from reference TRBV28 and TRBJ1-1, the complete variable domain is DVKVTQSSRYLVKRTGEKVFLECVQDMDHENMFWYRQDPGLGLRLIYFSYDVKMKEKGDIPEGYSVSREKKERFSLILESASTNQTSMYLCASSLPFYNTEAFFGQGTRLTVV.

The V call is TRBV18, the J call TRBJ1-2; no reliable D call. V lost 2 bases and J 0 bases, leaving 4 bases between the germline ends. CDR3 length: 13 amino acids. Germline V gives CDR1 KGHSH, CDR2 LQKENI. CDR3 in DNA: TGTGCCAGCTCACCAACATCTAACTATGGCTACACCTTC. Encoded protein: CASSPTSNYGYTF.

V gene TRBV11-2 combines with J gene TRBJ2-3, with 7 positions matching TRBD1. The CDR3 has 16 amino acids. Germline CDR1 SGHAT, CDR2 FQNNGV. V dropped 5 bases and J dropped 0; count of bases not matched to a gene: 8. The CDR3 nucleotides read TGTGCCAGCAGCCCTCCCGGGACAGCTAGCACAGATACGCAGTATTTT. Residues: CASSPPGTASTDTQYF. Complete variable domain (other parts from reference TRBV11-2 and TRBJ2-3): EAGVAQSPRYKIIEKRQSVAFWCNPISGHATLYWYQQILGQGPKLLIQFQNNGVVDDSQLPKDRFSAERLKGVDSTLKIQPAKLEDSAVYLCASSPPGTASTDTQYFGPGTRLTVL.

J is TRBJ2-7 and V is TRBV28; the D gene is possibly TRBD2 (7 bases). Germline CDR1 and CDR2: MDHEN and SYDVKM. Trimming stripped 5 bases from V and 5 bases from J, with 19 bases between. This CDR3 comprises 15 residues. The CDR3: CASSTPAGARNEQYF. CDR3 DNA: TGTGCCAGCAGTACCCCGGCGGGGGCAAGGAACGAGCAGTACTTC.